The rows below give T cell receptor beta chains drawn from one sample of a study of persistence of HIV-infected CD4 T cells. The data were produced by immunoSEQ multiplex PCR, yet TCRdb's version contains in-frame clones alone and is incomplete. The top ten clones hold roughly 1.3% of a sample with about 37,000 clones, over 80% of them seen once. Their antigens remain unidentified. This sample comprised CD4+ T cells sorted from PBMCs after 18-hour stimulation, obtained from a patient who received antiretroviral therapy. These receptors were taken from an adult man with HIV who was CMV-seropositive. Each CDR3 is given with its conserved first and last residue. The order of the fields is D gene, clone size, J gene, V gene, CDR3 DNA, CDR3 protein. The D gene is left open where the match is weak. Rows may omit the clone size; those that give it use once, few, many or a size class.

NA | NA | TRBJ2-6 | TRBV7-2 | TGTGCCAGCAGCGCCGCGGGGGCCAACGTCCTGACTTTC | CASSAAGANVLTF
TRBD1 | NA | TRBJ1-5 | TRBV15 | TGTGCCACCAGCGGTTTTGACAGGGGGAATCAGCCCCAGCATTTT | CATSGFDRGNQPQHF
NA | NA | TRBJ2-7 | TRBV13 | TGTGCCAGCAGCTTCGACGGCTACGAGCAGTACTTC | CASSFDGYEQYF
NA | NA | TRBJ2-6 | TRBV5-6 | TGTGCCAGCAGCTTGCCGTTAGGGGCCAACGTCCTGACTTTC | CASSLPLGANVLTF
NA | NA | TRBJ2-1 | TRBV19 | TGTGCCAGTAGTAGCGAACGGGAGCTGGTTAGTGAGCAGTTCTTC | CASSSERELVSEQFF
NA | NA | TRBJ1-2 | TRBV25-1 | TGTGCCAGCAGTGAAAAGGGGGTCGGCTACACCTTC | CASSEKGVGYTF
TRBD1 | once | TRBJ1-1 | TRBV5-4 | TGTGCCAGCAGCTTTTTGACAGGGGGGAACACTGAAGCTTTCTTT | CASSFLTGGNTEAFF
NA | NA | TRBJ1-5 | TRBV7-8 | TGTGCCAGCAGCTTAGAAGTTGTCGGCAGGGTTTATAGCAATCAGCCCCAGCATTTT | CASSLEVVGRVYSNQPQHF
NA | NA | TRBJ1-1 | TRBV5-4 | TGTGCCAGCAGCCGATCCGGGGGGGCCACTGAAGCTTTCTTT | CASSRSGGATEAFF
NA | NA | TRBJ1-4 | TRBV7-9 | TGTGCCAGCAGCCGGACAGCAACTAATGAAAAACTGTTTTTT | CASSRTATNEKLFF
NA | NA | TRBJ1-5 | TRBV7-6 | TGTGCCAGCAGCGTTAGGAGCAATCAGCCCCAGCATTTT | CASSVRSNQPQHF
TRBD1 | NA | TRBJ2-2 | TRBV3-1/TRBV3-2 | TGTGCCAGCAGCCCAACAAGGGGACAGGGGATCGGGGAGCTGTTTTTT | CASSPTRGQGIGELFF
NA | NA | TRBJ2-2 | TRBV5-1 | TGCGCCAGCAGCTTGATGAACACCGGGGAGCTGTTTTTT | CASSLMNTGELFF
NA | NA | TRBJ1-1 | TRBV29-1 | TGCAGCGCTGGGGTGGGCGGCCAGAACACTGAAGCTTTCTTT | CSAGVGGQNTEAFF
TRBD1 | NA | TRBJ2-3 | TRBV24-1 | TGTGCCACCAGTGACCGGGACAGGGGAACAGATACGCAGTATTTT | CATSDRDRGTDTQYF
NA | NA | TRBJ2-3 | TRBV5-5 | TGTGCCAGCAGCCAAAAATTCGGCACAGATACGCAGTATTTT | CASSQKFGTDTQYF
TRBD1 | NA | TRBJ2-7 | TRBV27 | TGTGCCAGCAGTTTTCGGACAGGCTACGAGCAGTACTTC | CASSFRTGYEQYF